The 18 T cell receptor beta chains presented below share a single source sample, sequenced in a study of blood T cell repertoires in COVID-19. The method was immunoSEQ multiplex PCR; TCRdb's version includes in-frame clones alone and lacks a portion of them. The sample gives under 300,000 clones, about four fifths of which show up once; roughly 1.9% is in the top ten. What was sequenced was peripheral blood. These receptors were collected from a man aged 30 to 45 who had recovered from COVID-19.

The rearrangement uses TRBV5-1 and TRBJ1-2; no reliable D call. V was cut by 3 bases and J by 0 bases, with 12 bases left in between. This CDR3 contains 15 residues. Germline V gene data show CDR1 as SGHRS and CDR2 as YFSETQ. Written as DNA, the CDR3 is TGCGCCAGCAGCTCCGCGGCACTCACTAACTATGGCTACACCTTC. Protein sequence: CASSSAALTNYGYTF.

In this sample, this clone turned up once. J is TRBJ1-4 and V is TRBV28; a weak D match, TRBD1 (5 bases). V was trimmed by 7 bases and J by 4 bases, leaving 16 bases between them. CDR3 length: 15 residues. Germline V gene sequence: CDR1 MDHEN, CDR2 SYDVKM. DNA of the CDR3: TGTGCCAGCACCGGTGGGGCAGCCAATAATGAAAAACTGTTTTTT. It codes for CASTGGAANNEKLFF.

The CDR3 coding sequence is TGTGCCAGCAGCTTGGACAGGGGCGCAGATACGCAGTATTTT. Its protein is CASSLDRGADTQYF. This chain uses TRBV5-8 with TRBJ2-3; 7 bases map to TRBD1. The CDR3 extends over 14 amino acids. Trimming removed 0 bases from V and 4 bases from J; junction bases left unmatched: 2. CDR1 and CDR2 from the germline V gene are SGHTS and YDEGEE. The full variable domain, with the rest looked up from reference TRBV5-8 and TRBJ2-3, is EAGVTQSPTHLIKTRGQQATLRCSPISGHTSVYWYQQALGLGLQFLLWYDEGEERNRGNFPPRFSGRQFPNYSSELNVNALELEDSALYLCASSLDRGADTQYFGPGTRLTVL.

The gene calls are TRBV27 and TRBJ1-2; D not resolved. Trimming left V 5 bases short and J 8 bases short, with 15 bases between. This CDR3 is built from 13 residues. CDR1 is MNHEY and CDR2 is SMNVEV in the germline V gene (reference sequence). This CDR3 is CASSHPQVGGYTF. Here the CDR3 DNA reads TGTGCCAGCAGTCACCCGCAGGTTGGCGGCTACACCTTC.

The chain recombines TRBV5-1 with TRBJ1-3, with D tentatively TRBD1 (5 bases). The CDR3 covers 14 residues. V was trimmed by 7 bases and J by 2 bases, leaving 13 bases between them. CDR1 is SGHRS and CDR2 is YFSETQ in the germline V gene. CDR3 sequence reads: CASAFGTAGNTIYF. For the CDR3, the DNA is TGCGCCAGCGCCTTCGGGACTGCTGGAAACACCATATATTTT.

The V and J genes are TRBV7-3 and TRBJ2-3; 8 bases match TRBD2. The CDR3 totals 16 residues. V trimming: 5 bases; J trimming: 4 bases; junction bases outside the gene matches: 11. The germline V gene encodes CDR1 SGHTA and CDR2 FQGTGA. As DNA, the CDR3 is TGTGCCAGCAGCCGCGGCAATAGCGGGGTCCCAGATACGCAGTATTTT. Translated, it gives CASSRGNSGVPDTQYF.

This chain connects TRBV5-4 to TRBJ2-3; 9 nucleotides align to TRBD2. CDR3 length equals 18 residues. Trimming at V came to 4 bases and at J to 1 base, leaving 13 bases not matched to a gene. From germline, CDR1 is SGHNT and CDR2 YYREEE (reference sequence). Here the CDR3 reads CASSLRSAGGGGTDTQYF. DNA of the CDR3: TGTGCCAGCAGCCTCCGTTCAGCGGGGGGCGGCGGCACAGATACGCAGTATTTT.

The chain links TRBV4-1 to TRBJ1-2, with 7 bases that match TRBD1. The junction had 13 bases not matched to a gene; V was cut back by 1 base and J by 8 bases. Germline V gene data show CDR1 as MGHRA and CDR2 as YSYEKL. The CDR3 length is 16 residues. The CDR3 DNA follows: TGCGCCAGCAGCCAAGGGCAAGGACAGGAGGTTTTGGGCTACACCTTC. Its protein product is CASSQGQGQEVLGYTF.

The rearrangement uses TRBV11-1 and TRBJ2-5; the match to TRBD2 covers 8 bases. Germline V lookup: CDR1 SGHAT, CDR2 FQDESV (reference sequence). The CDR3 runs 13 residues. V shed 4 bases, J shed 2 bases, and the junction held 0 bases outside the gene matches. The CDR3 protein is CASSSGGQETQYF. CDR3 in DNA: TGTGCCAGCAGCTCGGGAGGGCAAGAGACCCAGTACTTC.

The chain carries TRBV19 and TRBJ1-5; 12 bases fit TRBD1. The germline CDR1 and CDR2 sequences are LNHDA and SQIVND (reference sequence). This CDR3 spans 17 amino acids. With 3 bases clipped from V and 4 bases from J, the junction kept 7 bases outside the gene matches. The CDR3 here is CASSMRDRGRGNQPQHF. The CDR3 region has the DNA TGTGCCAGTAGTATGAGGGACAGGGGGCGGGGGAATCAGCCCCAGCATTTT.

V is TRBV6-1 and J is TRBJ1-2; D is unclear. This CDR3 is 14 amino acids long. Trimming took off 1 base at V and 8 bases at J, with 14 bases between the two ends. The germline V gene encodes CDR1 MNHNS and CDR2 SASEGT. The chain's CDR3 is CASSEGYLRVGYTF. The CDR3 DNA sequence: TGTGCCAGCAGTGAAGGTTATCTTCGGGTGGGCTACACCTTC.

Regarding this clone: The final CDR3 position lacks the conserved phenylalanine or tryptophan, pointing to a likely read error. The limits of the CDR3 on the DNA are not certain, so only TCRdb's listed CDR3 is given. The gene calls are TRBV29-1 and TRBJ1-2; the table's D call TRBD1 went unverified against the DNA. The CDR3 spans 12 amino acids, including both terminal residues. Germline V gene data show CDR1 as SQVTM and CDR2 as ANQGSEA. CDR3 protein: CSVDHGTGAPYL.

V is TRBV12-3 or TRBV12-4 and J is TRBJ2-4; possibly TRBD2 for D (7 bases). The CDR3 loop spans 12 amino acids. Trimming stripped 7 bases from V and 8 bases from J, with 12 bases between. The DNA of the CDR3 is TGTGCCAGCAAAAGGGGGGGGTACATTCAGTACTTC. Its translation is CASKRGGYIQYF.

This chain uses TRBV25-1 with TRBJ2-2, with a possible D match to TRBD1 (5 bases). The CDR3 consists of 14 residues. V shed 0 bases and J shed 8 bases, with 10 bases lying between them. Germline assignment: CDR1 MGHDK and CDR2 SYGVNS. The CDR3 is CASSEYQTVGELFF. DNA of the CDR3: TGTGCCAGCAGTGAATATCAGACAGTTGGGGAGCTGTTTTTT.

The CDR3 coding sequence is TGTGCAAGTCGCCCTCCGGCTAGCGGGGGGGCCGAGCAGTTCTTC. Protein: CASRPPASGGAEQFF. The chain carries TRBV12-2 and TRBJ2-1; the table names TRBD2, a call not compared with the DNA. TRBV12-2 is assigned pseudogene status. This CDR3 is built from 15 residues.

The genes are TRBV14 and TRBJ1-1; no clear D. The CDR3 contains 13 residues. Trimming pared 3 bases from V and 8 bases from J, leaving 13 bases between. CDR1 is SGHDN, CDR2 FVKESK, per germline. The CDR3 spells CASSQGQLGEAFF. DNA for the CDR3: TGTGCCAGCAGCCAGGGCCAGTTAGGCGAAGCTTTCTTT. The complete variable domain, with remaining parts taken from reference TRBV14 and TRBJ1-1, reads EAGVTQFPSHSVIEKGQTVTLRCDPISGHDNLYWYRRVMGKEIKFLLHFVKESKQDESGMPNNRFLAERTGGTYSTLKVQPAELEDSGVYFCASSQGQLGEAFFGQGTRLTVV.

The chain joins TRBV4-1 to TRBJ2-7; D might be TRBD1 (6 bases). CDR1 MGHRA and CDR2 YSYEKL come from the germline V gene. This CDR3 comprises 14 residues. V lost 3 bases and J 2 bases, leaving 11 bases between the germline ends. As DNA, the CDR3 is TGCGCCAGCAGCCATTGGGGGCCCCCCTACGAGCAGTACTTC. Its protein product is CASSHWGPPYEQYF.

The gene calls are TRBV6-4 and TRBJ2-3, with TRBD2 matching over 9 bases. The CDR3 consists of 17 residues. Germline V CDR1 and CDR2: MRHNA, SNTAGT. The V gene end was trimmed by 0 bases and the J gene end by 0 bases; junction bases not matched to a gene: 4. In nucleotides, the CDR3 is TGTGCCAGCAGTGACTCCGCGGGAGGGGCGAGCACAGATACGCAGTATTTT. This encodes CASSDSAGGASTDTQYF.